This T cell receptor beta chain was observed in a study of brain metastases from non-small cell lung cancer. Study-wide findings and caveats: Compared with primary tumors, brain metastases showed less T-cell infiltration. Brain metastases shared most TCR repertoire with primaries, with sparse T cells. In roughly 60% of brain metastases, T-cell clones were expanded compared with matched primary tumors.

The repertoire was sequenced with immunoSEQ multiplex PCR; TCRdb's copy has only in-frame clones and lacks some. This sample has over 800 clones; around 85% occur once, and the top ten carry approximately 15%. Regarding this clone: Its antigen is not known. A read error may account for a junction end that differs from germline.

Germline-derived CDR1 and CDR2 are SGDLS and YYNGEE. This CDR3 has 14 amino acids. The TCR originated in a donor older than 35 with non-small cell lung cancer. The material sequenced was tissue from a brain metastasis. V usage is TRBV9 and J usage is TRBJ2-1; D not resolved. For the CDR3, the DNA is TGTGCCAGCAGCGTAGGGAGTACCTACAATGAGCAGCTCTTC. It yields the protein CASSVGSTYNEQLF.